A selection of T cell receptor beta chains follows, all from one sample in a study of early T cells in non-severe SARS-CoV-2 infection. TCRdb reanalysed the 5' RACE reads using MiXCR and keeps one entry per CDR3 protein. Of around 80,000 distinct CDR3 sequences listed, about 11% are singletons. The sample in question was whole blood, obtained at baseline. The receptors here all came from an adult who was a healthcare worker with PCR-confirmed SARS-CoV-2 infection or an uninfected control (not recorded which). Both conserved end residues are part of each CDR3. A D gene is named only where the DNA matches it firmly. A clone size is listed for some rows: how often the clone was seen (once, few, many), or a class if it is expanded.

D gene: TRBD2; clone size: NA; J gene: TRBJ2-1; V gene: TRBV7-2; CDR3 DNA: TGTGCCAGCAGCTTAAGCGGGGGGGCCTCCTACAATGAGCAGTTCTTC; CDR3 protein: CASSLSGGASYNEQFF
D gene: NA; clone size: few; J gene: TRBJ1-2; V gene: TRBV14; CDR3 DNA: TGTGCCAGCAGCCAAGAGATGCGGGACTACACCTTC; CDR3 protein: CASSQEMRDYTF
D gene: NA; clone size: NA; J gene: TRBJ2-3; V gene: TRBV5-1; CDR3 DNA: TGCGCCAGCAGCTTGGACTTCTCCCATACGCAGTATTTT; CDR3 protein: CASSLDFSHTQYF
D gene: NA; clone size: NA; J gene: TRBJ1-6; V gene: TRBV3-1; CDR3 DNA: TGTGCCAGCAGCCCTCTCACCCGTGGTTCACCCCTCCACTTT; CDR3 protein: CASSPLTRGSPLHF
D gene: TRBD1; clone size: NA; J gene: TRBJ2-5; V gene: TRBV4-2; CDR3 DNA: TGTGCCAGCAGCCAAGACCCGAGGCAGGGGGCGAACTTCCAAGAGACCCAGTACTTC; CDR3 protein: CASSQDPRQGANFQETQYF
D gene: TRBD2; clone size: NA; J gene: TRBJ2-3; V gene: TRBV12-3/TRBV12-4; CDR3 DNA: TGTGCCAGCAGTTTAGGTCGGGGGGGCCTGAGCACAGATACGCAGTATTTT; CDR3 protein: CASSLGRGGLSTDTQYF
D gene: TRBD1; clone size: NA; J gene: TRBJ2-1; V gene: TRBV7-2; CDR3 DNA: TGTGCCAGCAGCCGCGACAGGGAAGGTCGGGAGCAGTTCTTC; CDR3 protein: CASSRDREGREQFF
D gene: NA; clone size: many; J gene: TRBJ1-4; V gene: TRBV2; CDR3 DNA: TGTGCCAGCAGCGGATCCGTCGGCCGGGCTAATGAAAAACTGTTTTTT; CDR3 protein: CASSGSVGRANEKLFF
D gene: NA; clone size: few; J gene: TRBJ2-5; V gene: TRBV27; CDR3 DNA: TGTGCCAGCAAACGTCGGCAGCAAGAGACCCAGTACTTC; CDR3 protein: CASKRRQQETQYF
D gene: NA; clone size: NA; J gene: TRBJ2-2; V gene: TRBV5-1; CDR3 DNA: TGCGCCAGCAGCTTGGCCTCTAGCAGACGCACCGGGGAGCTGTTTTTT; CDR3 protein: CASSLASSRRTGELFF
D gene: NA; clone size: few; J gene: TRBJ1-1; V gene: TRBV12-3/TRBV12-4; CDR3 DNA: TGTGCCAGCAGTCTGGACTACTCTGAAGCTTTCTTT; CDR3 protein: CASSLDYSEAFF
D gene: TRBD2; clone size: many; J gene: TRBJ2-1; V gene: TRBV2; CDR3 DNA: TGTGCCAGCGACTCCCTAGCGGGGAGAATGAATGAGCAGTTCTTC; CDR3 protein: CASDSLAGRMNEQFF
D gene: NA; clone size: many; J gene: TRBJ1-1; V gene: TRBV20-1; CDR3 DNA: TGCAGTGCTATGGGGACTTCCGACACTGAAGCTTTCTTT; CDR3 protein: CSAMGTSDTEAFF
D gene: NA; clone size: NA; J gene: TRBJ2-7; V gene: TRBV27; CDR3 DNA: TGTGCCAGCAGTTTACAGCCGGGACAAGTCGCCTACGAGCAGTACTTC; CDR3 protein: CASSLQPGQVAYEQYF
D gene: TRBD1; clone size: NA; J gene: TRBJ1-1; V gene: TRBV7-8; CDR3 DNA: TGTGCCAGCAGCTTCCAGGGGGAGTTTGAAGCTTTCTTT; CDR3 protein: CASSFQGEFEAFF
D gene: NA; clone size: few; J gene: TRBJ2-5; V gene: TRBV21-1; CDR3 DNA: TGTGCCAGCAGCAAAGAAAAAGAGACCCAGTACTTC; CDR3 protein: CASSKEKETQYF
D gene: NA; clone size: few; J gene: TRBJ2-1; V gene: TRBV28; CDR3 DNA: TGTGCCAGCAGTTTTCGAAGGGGCGGGGGCGCGACGGACAATGAGCAGTTCTTC; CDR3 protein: CASSFRRGGGATDNEQFF